What follows are 26 T cell receptor beta chains derived from one specimen sequenced in a study of T cell repertoires in cytomegalovirus infection. Via MiXCR, TCRdb re-called the reads, giving one row per CDR3 protein. In the table there are 150,000 to 200,000 distinct CDR3 sequences, roughly 28% of which are singletons. Specimen: PBMCs. The receptors originated from a human donor in good health (CMV status not recorded). Some clones in this sample may be carry-over from other donors' samples.

Only one count was recorded for this clonotype. V usage is TRBV5-4 and J usage is TRBJ2-7; D is uncertain. This CDR3 has 14 amino acids. Trimming removed 5 bases from V and 3 bases from J, with 15 bases in between. CDR1 is SGHNT, CDR2 YYREEE, per germline (reference sequence). The CDR3 sequence: CASSSPAAFYEQYF. The CDR3, as DNA: TGTGCCAGCAGTTCACCGGCAGCCTTCTACGAGCAGTACTTC.

In this sample, this clonotype turned up a few times. As DNA, the CDR3 is TGTGCCAGCAGCCCTACCCATGCCACTGAAGCTTTCTTT. Protein sequence: CASSPTHATEAFF. The chain couples TRBV7-3 to TRBJ1-1; no firm D call. CDR1 SGHTA and CDR2 FQGTGA come from the germline V gene. The CDR3 runs 13 residues. V gave up 5 bases and J gave up 4 bases, with 11 bases separating them.

This clonotype has just a few counts. The J gene is TRBJ2-1, the V gene TRBV12-3 or TRBV12-4, with 8 bases lining up with TRBD1. The CDR3 consists of 11 residues. Germline trimming cut 5 bases from V and 10 bases from J; bases unmatched to any gene: 1. As DNA, the CDR3 is TGTGCCAGCAGTCGGACAGGGGAGCAGTTCTTC. It specifies CASSRTGEQFF.

By sample share, this clonotype is medium-sized. The CDR3 loop is CASSLVSGQPNSPLHF. The CDR3 DNA is TGTGCCAGCAGCTTAGTATCTGGTCAGCCGAATTCACCCCTCCACTTT. The chain has TRBV7-2 and TRBJ1-6, with no clear D. Per the germline V gene, CDR1 is SGHTA and CDR2 is FQGNSA. The germline V and J ends were trimmed by 1 base and 7 bases, with 14 bases remaining between them. The CDR3 totals 16 residues.

This clonotype showed up just a few times. The chain carries TRBV10-3 and TRBJ2-3; D is undetermined. Germline V gene data show CDR1 as ENHRY and CDR2 as SYGVKD. The CDR3 contains 15 residues. With 5 bases removed from V and 0 bases from J, the gap between germline ends came to 12 bases. The CDR3 DNA is TGTGCCATCAGTCCAAAGGGCGCAAGCACAGATACGCAGTATTTT. As protein: CAISPKGASTDTQYF.

V gene TRBV6-2 or TRBV6-3 combines with J gene TRBJ2-7; D may be TRBD2 (5 bases). The CDR3 covers 13 residues. V was trimmed by 1 base and J by 3 bases, leaving 7 bases between them. Germline-derived CDR1 and CDR2 are MNHEY and SVGEGT. CDR3 DNA: TGTGCCAGCAGTTACTACCGGGGCTACGAGCAGTACTTC. Translated, it gives CASSYYRGYEQYF.

This clonotype was recorded a few times. The V and J genes are TRBV7-9 and TRBJ1-1; tentative D call: TRBD1 (5 bases). V dropped 2 bases and J dropped 4 bases, with 8 bases sitting between them. Germline loops: CDR1 SEHNR, CDR2 FQNEAQ (reference sequence). The CDR3 length is 13 residues. CDR3 sequence: CASSLWGGTEAFF. The DNA of the CDR3 is TGTGCCAGCAGCTTATGGGGGGGCACTGAAGCTTTCTTT.

The sample holds a few counts of this clonotype. The chain links TRBV7-2 to TRBJ2-3; the match to TRBD2 covers 8 bases. The CDR3 is 15 amino acids. V shed 5 bases, J shed 4 bases, and the junction held 8 bases outside the gene matches. CDR1 and CDR2 from the germline V gene are SGHTA and FQGNSA. CDR3: CASSPGGGISDTQYF. The CDR3 nucleotides read TGTGCCAGCAGCCCGGGGGGGGGCATATCAGATACGCAGTATTTT.

This chain joins TRBV14 and TRBJ2-5, with D unclear. The germline CDR1 and CDR2 sequences are SGHDN and FVKESK. V was clipped by 4 bases and J by 5 bases, with 14 bases between them. This CDR3 has 14 amino acids. This chain's CDR3 is CASSRILPPETQYF. The CDR3 region has the DNA TGTGCCAGCAGCCGAATCCTCCCCCCCGAGACCCAGTACTTC.

V gene TRBV19 combines with J gene TRBJ1-5, with D tentatively TRBD1 (5 bases). Trimming pared 6 bases from V and 2 bases from J, leaving 14 bases between. The CDR3 length is 15 residues. Germline V lookup: CDR1 LNHDA, CDR2 SQIVND (reference sequence). The CDR3 spells CASRQGLVGNQPQHF. DNA for the CDR3: TGTGCCAGTAGGCAGGGACTAGTAGGCAATCAGCCCCAGCATTTT.

In this sample, this clonotype turned up a few times. The chain combines TRBV2 with TRBJ2-1, with 8 positions matching TRBD1. CDR3 size: 15 residues. The V gene end was trimmed by 2 bases and the J gene end by 6 bases; junction bases not matched to a gene: 6. Looked up from germline, CDR1 is SNHLY and CDR2 is FYNNEI. CDR3 sequence reads: CASSEIQGAVNEQFF. Here the CDR3 DNA reads TGTGCCAGCAGTGAAATCCAGGGGGCCGTCAATGAGCAGTTCTTC.

This rearrangement joins TRBV5-5 to TRBJ2-7; 7 bases agree with TRBD2. This CDR3 has 16 residues. The germline CDR1 and CDR2 sequences are SGHKS and YYEKEE (reference sequence). The V gene end was trimmed by 3 bases and the J gene end by 4 bases; junction bases not matched to a gene: 13. The CDR3, as DNA: TGTGCCAGCAGCTCGACTCCCCGGGGGAGGGCTTACGAGCAGTACTTC. Translated: CASSSTPRGRAYEQYF.

This clonotype appeared many times. The chain is built from TRBV6-2 or TRBV6-3 and TRBJ2-5; D gene ambiguous. Per the germline V gene, CDR1 is MNHEY and CDR2 is SVGEGT. V lost 6 bases, J lost 4 bases, and 18 bases lay in between. The CDR3 is made up of 15 amino acids. The CDR3 DNA sequence: TGTGCCAGCAGCCACCGGAGTTTTAACCCAGAGACCCAGTACTTC. This gives the protein CASSHRSFNPETQYF.

This CDR3 is CASSTLDRGHQETQYF. In DNA, the CDR3 is TGTGCCAGCAGTACTCTCGACAGGGGGCACCAAGAGACCCAGTACTTC. The chain is built from TRBV6-2 or TRBV6-3 and TRBJ2-5, with 10 bases that match TRBD1. The germline gives CDR1 MNHEY, CDR2 SVGEGT. This CDR3 is built from 16 residues. V was pared by 5 bases and J by 0 bases, with 6 bases of the junction left unmatched.

The chain recombines TRBV11-2 with TRBJ1-2; D remains ambiguous. V was pared by 6 bases and J by 4 bases, with 12 bases between. The CDR3 has 13 residues. Germline V gives CDR1 SGHAT, CDR2 FQNNGV. CDR3 loop: CASSLTQFYGYTF. The CDR3 DNA follows: TGTGCCAGCAGTTTAACACAGTTCTATGGCTACACCTTC.

This sequence joins TRBV6-6 and TRBJ2-1, with 7 bases aligning to TRBD2. The germline V gene has CDR1 MNHNY and CDR2 SVGAGI (reference sequence). V was clipped by 6 bases and J by 5 bases; unmatched bases: 7. The length of the CDR3 is 14 residues. The CDR3 reads CASSSRGENNEQFF. The CDR3, as DNA: TGTGCCAGCAGCTCCCGGGGGGAGAACAATGAGCAGTTCTTC.

This chain links TRBV10-3 with TRBJ2-2; D not certain. CDR3 length equals 16 residues. Germline assignment: CDR1 ENHRY and CDR2 SYGVKD. Trimming shortened V by 7 bases and J by 5 bases, and 20 bases separated the two germline ends. The CDR3 protein is CAIKSERAVGTGELFF. CDR3 nucleotide sequence: TGTGCCATCAAGTCAGAACGGGCCGTGGGGACCGGGGAGCTGTTTTTT.

This clonotype showed up just a few times. The chain combines TRBV18 with TRBJ2-7, with D perhaps matching TRBD2 (5 bases). V was clipped by 2 bases and J by 6 bases, with 11 bases between them. Germline CDR1 and CDR2: KGHSH and LQKENI. The CDR3 is 13 residues long. CDR3 sequence: CASSPGPEGEQYF. In DNA, the CDR3 is TGTGCCAGCTCACCAGGTCCTGAGGGCGAGCAGTACTTC.

This clonotype was counted only a few times. The chain couples TRBV20-1 to TRBJ1-6; possibly TRBD1 for D (6 bases). CDR1 DFQATT and CDR2 SNEGSKA come from the germline V gene (reference sequence). The CDR3 spans 16 residues. V was clipped by 0 bases and J by 4 bases, with 13 bases between them. This CDR3 is CSARESRGIYNSPLHF. As DNA, the CDR3 is TGCAGTGCTAGAGAGTCCAGGGGCATTTATAATTCACCCCTCCACTTT.

This clonotype was detected a few times. V is TRBV6-5 and J is TRBJ2-5; the D gene is possibly TRBD1 (5 bases). CDR1 is MNHEY and CDR2 is SVGAGI in the germline V gene. V was pared by 0 bases and J by 2 bases, with 16 bases between. This CDR3 comprises 17 residues. In DNA form, the CDR3 reads TGTGCCAGCAGTTACTCGAGGAATAGGGGTCCACAAGAGACCCAGTACTTC. Amino acid sequence: CASSYSRNRGPQETQYF.

The CDR3 region has the DNA TGCGCCAGCAGCCAAGTACCGGGATCTGGCTATGGCTACACCTTC. Amino acids: CASSQVPGSGYGYTF. This chain uses TRBV4-1 with TRBJ1-2; D remains unclear. The CDR3 sequence is 15 residues long. The germline V gene encodes CDR1 MGHRA and CDR2 YSYEKL. The germline V and J ends were trimmed by 1 base and 4 bases, with 13 bases remaining between them.

This chain joins TRBV15 and TRBJ2-3, with a possible D match to TRBD2 (5 bases). V was trimmed by 4 bases and J by 1 base, leaving 15 bases between them. The CDR3 extends over 16 amino acids. Germline V gene data show CDR1 as LNHNV and CDR2 as YYDKDF (reference sequence). This CDR3 reads CATSNSLEGGTDTQYF. CDR3 nucleotide sequence: TGTGCCACCAGCAATTCTCTAGAGGGTGGCACAGATACGCAGTATTTT.

This chain connects TRBV6-2 or TRBV6-3 to TRBJ2-7; unclear D gene. The V end lost 4 bases, the J end lost 3 bases, and 10 bases lay between the germline ends. Germline CDR1 and CDR2: MNHEY and SVGEGT. The CDR3 is 13 residues long. The chain's CDR3 is CASSFVSGYEQYF. In DNA, the CDR3 is TGTGCCAGCAGTTTCGTCAGTGGCTACGAGCAGTACTTC.

The chain combines TRBV2 with TRBJ2-5; D gene ambiguous. V was pared by 6 bases and J by 5 bases, with 13 bases between. The CDR3 is made up of 13 amino acids. Germline V gene lookup returns CDR1 SNHLY and CDR2 FYNNEI. The CDR3 sequence: CASRETFGETQYF. The CDR3 DNA follows: TGTGCCAGCAGGGAAACCTTCGGGGAGACCCAGTACTTC. Full variable domain (rest looked up from reference TRBV2 and TRBJ2-5): EPEVTQTPSHQVTQMGQEVILRCVPISNHLYFYWYRQILGQKVEFLVSFYNNEISEKSEIFDDQFSVERPDGSNFTLKIRSTKLEDSAMYFCASRETFGETQYFGPGTRLLVL.

This clonotype turned up a few times. The chain uses TRBV12-5 and TRBJ1-2; tentatively, D is TRBD1 (5 bases). Trimming removed 6 bases at V and 0 bases at J, with 14 bases between. This CDR3 is 15 amino acids long. CDR1 LGHNT and CDR2 FRNRAP come from the germline V gene. The CDR3 nucleotides read TGTGCTAGTGGCTCATTCGACAGACCTAACTATGGCTACACCTTC. It encodes CASGSFDRPNYGYTF.

This clonotype was picked up many times. This rearrangement joins TRBV7-3 to TRBJ1-2; D is possibly TRBD1 (5 bases). Germline V gene data show CDR1 as SGHTA and CDR2 as FQGTGA. The CDR3 runs 13 residues. Trimming took off 4 bases at V and 4 bases at J, with 10 bases between the two ends. CDR3 sequence: CASSSGPTYGYTF. As DNA, the CDR3 is TGTGCCAGCAGCTCGGGACCGACCTATGGCTACACCTTC.